This entry features one T cell receptor (beta chain) sequence. The antigen remains unidentified. This sample was taken from a study of post-analysis software for immune sequencing data. Overall study context: The disease courses spanned relapsing-remitting, secondary progressive and progressive-relapsing forms of multiple sclerosis.

The study, taken as a whole, reports: Controls had significantly higher normalized Chao1 diversity than multiple sclerosis patients. Batch-mates among the samples co-clustered strongly by F measure.

Built from TCR beta cDNA, the libraries had unique molecular identifiers in them. There were about 0.85 to 11 million T cells, and about 500,000 cDNA molecules came from them. Each CDR3 protein gets one entry after TCRdb re-called the PCR reads with MiXCR. This table has about 620,000 distinct CDR3 sequences, about 40% appearing once. Sequenced sample: blood. The sequence was obtained from a girl aged 10-17 years with multiple sclerosis.

In nucleotides, the CDR3 is TGCAGTGCCCTAGAGCTCCGGTTAGATGACATTCAGTACTTC. The encoded protein is CSALELRLDDIQYF. The rearrangement links TRBV20-1 to TRBJ2-4; no reliable D call. This CDR3 is 14 amino acids long. Germline-derived CDR1 and CDR2 are DFQATT and SNEGSKA (reference sequence). Between the trimmed V and J ends, which lost 6 bases and 8 bases, there was a span of 20 bases.